The following is a TCR beta chain sequence with its context. This sample stems from a study of blood T cell repertoires in COVID-19. In the study's own analysis: By means of reference gene primer amplification, nucleated cell counts were estimated. Profiled with immunoSEQ multiplex PCR; TCRdb holds only in-frame clones, not every one. V and J calls and clone size follow that table, whereas D and trimming were derived from the DNA. Among under 350,000 clones listed, just over 85% were seen once. Participants were aged about 18 to 100 years from approximately 23 US areas. The study assigned cohorts using participant-reported clinical history. CDR1 is SGHAT, CDR2 FQNNGV, per germline. CDR3 size: 17 residues. The ends lost 5 bases at V and 1 base at J; junction bases unmatched: 9.

Sample: PBMCs or T cells enriched from blood (not recorded which). The chain couples TRBV11-2 to TRBJ2-7; TRBD2 aligns across 12 bases. The receptor was derived from a woman aged 40 to 50 with acute COVID-19. CDR3 nucleotide sequence: TGTGCCAGCAGCCCCCCCATAACTAGCGGGAGGTCCTACGAGCAGTACTTC. Protein sequence: CASSPPITSGRSYEQYF.